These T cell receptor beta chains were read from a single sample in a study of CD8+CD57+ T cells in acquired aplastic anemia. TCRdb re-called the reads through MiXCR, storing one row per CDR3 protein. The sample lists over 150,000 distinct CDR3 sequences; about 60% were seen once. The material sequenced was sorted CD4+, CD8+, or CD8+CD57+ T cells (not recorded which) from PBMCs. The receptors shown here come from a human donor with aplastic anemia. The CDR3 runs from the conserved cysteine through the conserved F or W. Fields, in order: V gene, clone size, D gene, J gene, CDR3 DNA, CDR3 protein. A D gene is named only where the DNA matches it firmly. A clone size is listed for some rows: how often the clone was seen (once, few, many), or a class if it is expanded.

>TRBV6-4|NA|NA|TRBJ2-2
TGTGCCAGCAGCGCACTGCCTACAGGGCGCCCCGGGGAGCCGTTTTTT
CASSALPTGRPGEPFF
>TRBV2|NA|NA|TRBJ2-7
TGTGCCTGCAGTGCTTCGGACGGGTCCTACGAGCAGTACTTC
CACSASDGSYEQYF
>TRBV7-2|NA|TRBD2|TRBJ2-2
TGTGCCAGCAGCCAAGGCCAGCGGGGGCCAACCGGGGAGCTGTTTTTT
CASSQGQRGPTGELFF
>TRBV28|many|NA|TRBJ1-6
TGTGCCAGCAGTTTAGGACTCCACTTT
CASSLGLHF
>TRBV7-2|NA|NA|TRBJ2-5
TGTGCCAGCAGCTTACAGGGCCTCCTGTCGGAGACCCAGTACTTC
CASSLQGLLSETQYF
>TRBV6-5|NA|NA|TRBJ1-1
TGTGCCAGCAGCTTCTGGGTTGACACTGAAGCTTTCTTT
CASSFWVDTEAFF
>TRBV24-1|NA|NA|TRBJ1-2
TGTGCCACCAGTGAAGGGAATGGCTATGGCTACACCTTC
CATSEGNGYGYTF
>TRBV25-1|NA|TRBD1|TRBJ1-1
TGTGCCAGCAGTGATTCGGCAGGGGGCGCTGAAGCTTTCTTT
CASSDSAGGAEAFF
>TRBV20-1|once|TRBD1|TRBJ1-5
TGCAGTGCAAAGACAGGGGATAATCAGCCCCAGCATTTT
CSAKTGDNQPQHF
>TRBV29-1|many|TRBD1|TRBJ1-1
TGCAGCGCAGGGACAGGGGGCACTGAAGCTTTCTTT
CSAGTGGTEAFF
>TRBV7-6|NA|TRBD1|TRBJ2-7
TGTGCCAGCAGCGAGGGCGGACAGGGGATATACGAGCAGTACTTC
CASSEGGQGIYEQYF